These T cell receptor beta chains were read from a single sample in a study of blood T cell repertoires in COVID-19. The protocol was immunoSEQ multiplex PCR, while the TCRdb copy is restricted to in-frame clones and leaves out a portion. The table records under 250,000 clones, 88% of them present only once. The sample taken for sequencing was PBMCs or T cells enriched from blood (not recorded which). The source is a woman in her thirties or forties who had been exposed to COVID-19. Both conserved end residues are part of each CDR3. The order of the fields is clone size, D gene, V gene, J gene, CDR3 DNA, CDR3 protein. D genes are given only for firm matches. Not every row has a clone size; where given, it reads once, few, many or a size class.

NA	NA	TRBV11-3	TRBJ2-5	TGTGCCAGCAGCTTAGGAGCGGGTGGGGAGACCCAGTACTTC	CASSLGAGGETQYF
NA	NA	TRBV30	TRBJ1-6	TGTGCCTGGAGTGTACGGGGAGTTAGCTCCTATAATTCACCCCTCCACTTT	CAWSVRGVSSYNSPLHF
NA	NA	TRBV19	TRBJ1-1	TGTGCCAGTAGTATGCGAAACACTGAAGCTTTCTTT	CASSMRNTEAFF
NA	NA	TRBV13	TRBJ2-7	TGTGCCAGCAGGGAACTAAACTCCCCTAGGTACGAGCAGTACTTC	CASRELNSPRYEQYF
NA	NA	TRBV2	TRBJ2-7	TGTGCCAGCACACAGGGTAGCGAGCAGTACTTC	CASTQGSEQYF
NA	NA	TRBV11-3	TRBJ2-6	TGTGCCAGCAGCTTGGAGCGCGAGACAGCTTCTGGGGCCAACGTCCTGACTTTC	CASSLERETASGANVLTF
once	NA	TRBV3-1/TRBV3-2	TRBJ2-3	TGTGCCAGCAGCCAAGATTTGCGAAACCCCACAGATACGCAGTATTTT	CASSQDLRNPTDTQYF
NA	NA	TRBV27	TRBJ1-2	TGTGCCAGCAATGGGGTGCGGGTATTGGGCTATGGCTACACCTTC	CASNGVRVLGYGYTF
NA	TRBD1	TRBV15	TRBJ1-2	TGTGCCACCAGCAGAGGTCCCGGGACAGGGACTAACTATGGCTACACCTTC	CATSRGPGTGTNYGYTF
once	TRBD1	TRBV5-6	TRBJ1-2	TGTGCCAGCAGCTTGGGACTTCGGGACAGATACTATGGCTACACCTTC	CASSLGLRDRYYGYTF
NA	TRBD2	TRBV9	TRBJ2-1	TGTGCCAGCAGCGTAGCGCCTAGCGGGGGGCACGTAACTTACAATGAGCAGTTCTTC	CASSVAPSGGHVTYNEQFF
NA	NA	TRBV6-2/TRBV6-3	TRBJ2-5	TGTGCCAGCAGCCTGGACAGCTTTGAGACCCAGTACTTC	CASSLDSFETQYF
NA	TRBD1	TRBV28	TRBJ1-2	TGTGCCAGCAGCCTAGGGGGACAGTATGGCTACACCTTC	CASSLGGQYGYTF
NA	NA	TRBV3-1/TRBV3-2	TRBJ2-1	TGTGCCAGCAGCTACAGCTCCTACAATGAGCAGTTCTTC	CASSYSSYNEQFF
NA	NA	TRBV5-6	TRBJ1-4	TGTGCCAGCAGTTCTTGGGGAGCCGGGTCACTTAATGAAAAACTGTTTTTT	CASSSWGAGSLNEKLFF
NA	TRBD1	TRBV5-6	TRBJ2-2	TGTGCCAGCAGCTTCGCGACAGGGGGCGGTGACGGGGAGCTGTTTTTT	CASSFATGGGDGELFF
NA	TRBD1	TRBV19	TRBJ1-4	TGTGCCAGTAGTATGGACAGGGGGTTTTTTTTTGAAAAACTGTTTTTT	CASSMDRGFFFEKLFF
NA	NA	TRBV7-2	TRBJ2-1	TGTGCCAGCAGCCCCTTGAGCGAATTCATCTACAATGAGCAGTTCTTC	CASSPLSEFIYNEQFF
NA	TRBD1	TRBV5-1	TRBJ1-2	TGCGCCAGCAGCTTCCAGGGGGAAGATTATGGCTACACCTTC	CASSFQGEDYGYTF
NA	NA	TRBV6-2/TRBV6-3	TRBJ2-2	TGTGCCAGCAGTTACTCCCGGACTCGCGGGGAACGCCGGGCGGGTACCGGGGAGCTGTTTTTT	CASSYSRTRGERRAGTGELFF
NA	NA	TRBV23-1	TRBJ2-7	TGCGCCAGCAGTCAATACCTGCAACAGGGCTCCTACGAGCAGTACTTC	CASSQYLQQGSYEQYF
NA	NA	TRBV29-1	TRBJ1-1	TGCAGCGCCGGGAACACTGAAGCTTTCTTT	CSAGNTEAFF
NA	TRBD2	TRBV12-3/TRBV12-4	TRBJ2-7	TGTGCCAGCACTACCTGGGGAGGGGAGCAGTACTTC	CASTTWGGEQYF
NA	TRBD1	TRBV28	TRBJ2-7	TGTGCCAGCAGTCCCGTAGACAGGGACTCCTACGAGCAGTACTTC	CASSPVDRDSYEQYF
NA	TRBD1	TRBV15	TRBJ1-6	TGTGCCACCAGCGGTGACAGGGGGGATTTTCCCCTCCACTTT	CATSGDRGDFPLHF
NA	NA	TRBV3-1/TRBV3-2	TRBJ2-7	TGTGCCAGCAGCCAAGATCCGGGCGGGGGCGTCTACGAGCAGTACTTC	CASSQDPGGGVYEQYF
many	NA	TRBV9	TRBJ2-1	TGTGCCAGCAGCGTTAAGGTGGGAGTGCCCTACAATGAGCAGTTCTTC	CASSVKVGVPYNEQFF
NA	TRBD1	TRBV29-1	TRBJ2-5	TGCAGCGACAGGGGGCCCGATTCGGAGACCCAGTACTTC	CSDRGPDSETQYF
NA	TRBD1	TRBV4-3	TRBJ2-7	TGCGCCAGCAGCCAAGCGTATGTAGTGGTACAGGGGGCCTACGAGCAGTACTTC	CASSQAYVVVQGAYEQYF
NA	NA	TRBV6-6	TRBJ2-7	TGTGCCAGCATTCCCGACCAGGGATCGAACTACGAGCAGTACTTC	CASIPDQGSNYEQYF